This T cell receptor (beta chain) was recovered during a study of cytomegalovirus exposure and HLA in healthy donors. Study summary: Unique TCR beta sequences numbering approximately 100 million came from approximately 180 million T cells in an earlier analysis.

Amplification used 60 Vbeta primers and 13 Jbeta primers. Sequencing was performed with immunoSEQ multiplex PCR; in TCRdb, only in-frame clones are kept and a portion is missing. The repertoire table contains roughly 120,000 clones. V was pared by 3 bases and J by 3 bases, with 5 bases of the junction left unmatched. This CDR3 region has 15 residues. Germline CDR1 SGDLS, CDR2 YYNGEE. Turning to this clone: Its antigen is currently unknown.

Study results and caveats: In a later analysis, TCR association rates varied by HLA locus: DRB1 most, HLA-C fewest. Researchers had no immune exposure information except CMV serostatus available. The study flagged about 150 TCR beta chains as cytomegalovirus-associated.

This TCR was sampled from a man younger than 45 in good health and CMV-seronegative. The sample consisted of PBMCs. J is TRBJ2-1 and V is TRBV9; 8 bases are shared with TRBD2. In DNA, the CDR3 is TGTGCCAGCAGCGCCCGGGGGGGGGACTACAATGAGCAGTTCTTC. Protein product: CASSARGGDYNEQFF.